This T cell receptor (beta chain) stems from a study of cytomegalovirus exposure and HLA in healthy donors (TCRdb year 2017). Turning to the overall study: According to a later analysis, the roughly 120 validation repertoires were produced on the same platform as the approximately 600 repertoires of the first cohort. The study was designed to test whether signatures of past pathogen exposure could be identified by cataloging public T cell receptors. A separate validation cohort of over 95 different subjects was used in addition to the roughly 640-subject first cohort. The study combined high-throughput TCR immunosequencing, statistical association of individual TCRs with disease status, and machine learning to predict cytomegalovirus infection status.

Library prep was done by the immunoSEQ multiplex PCR assay. In the paper's pipeline: A statistical classification framework was built to diagnose cytomegalovirus status from the catalog of TCR beta chain sequences. In its TCRdb copy, this immuneACCESS table keeps in-frame sequences only and misses some clones. Where compared with another copy, unresolved V genes explain less than half of these, and the others have no known cause. The V and J calls and clone size are taken from that table; D and trimming were inferred from the DNA. This sample has about 88,000 clones in its table, and 96% of those were observed once. In total, the top ten clones hold 0.6% to 0.95% of the sample. Overall study results and their limits: The authors suggested that the approach could potentially be extended to other disease states and immunological phenotypes. In a later analysis, TCRs clustered in the first cohort were found to also tend to co-occur in the approximately 120 validation repertoires, with 94% of cluster scores above 0. In the study, some 160 TCR beta chains were listed as associated with cytomegalovirus. The validation cohort had no HLA typing available for a later analysis, so co-occurrence within that cohort was assessed over all 120 or so repertoires. In both the original and validation cohorts, the classifier was reported to diagnose cytomegalovirus status with high specificity and sensitivity. In vitro tests confirmed that a few of the cytomegalovirus-associated TCR beta chains recognize cytomegalovirus antigens. Across donors, most TCR sequences were observed very rarely, whereas some public TCRs were present in many individuals.

The donors belonged to the validation cohort of approximately 130 subjects, which was separate from the roughly 680-subject first cohort. Compared with germline, V lacks 1 base and J lacks 12 bases; bases without a gene match: 1. The CDR3 sequence holds 12 residues, the cysteine and phenylalanine included. Just the 36-base CDR3 DNA is kept, in frame starting at base 1. Taken from the germline V gene (reference sequence), the CDR1 and CDR2 loops are LNHNV and YYDKDF. Comments on this clone: It lacks a known antigen. The sample holds no much larger clone one base away, and base qualities are not on file.

The receptor was isolated from a young man in good health and CMV-seronegative. Rearrangement joined TRBV15 to TRBJ2-1, with 9 middle bases fitting TRBD2. Material for sequencing was PBMCs. Here is the DNA: TGTGCCACCAGCAGAGTTAGCGGGAGGCAGTTCTTC. This translates into CATSRVSGRQFF.